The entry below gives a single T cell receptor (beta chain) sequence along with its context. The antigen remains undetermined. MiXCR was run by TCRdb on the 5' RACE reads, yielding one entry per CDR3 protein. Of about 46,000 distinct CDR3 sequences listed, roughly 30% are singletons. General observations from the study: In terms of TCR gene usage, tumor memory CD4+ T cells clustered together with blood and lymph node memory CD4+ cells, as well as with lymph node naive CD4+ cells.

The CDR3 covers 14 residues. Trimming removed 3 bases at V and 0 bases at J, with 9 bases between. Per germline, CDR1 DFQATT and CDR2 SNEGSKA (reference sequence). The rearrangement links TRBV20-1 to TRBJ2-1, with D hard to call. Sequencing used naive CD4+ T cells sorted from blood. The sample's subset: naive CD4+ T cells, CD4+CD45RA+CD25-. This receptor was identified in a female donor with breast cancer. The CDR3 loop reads CSARSSRSYNEQFF. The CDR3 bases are TGCAGTGCTAGGAGTTCCCGCTCCTACAATGAGCAGTTCTTC.